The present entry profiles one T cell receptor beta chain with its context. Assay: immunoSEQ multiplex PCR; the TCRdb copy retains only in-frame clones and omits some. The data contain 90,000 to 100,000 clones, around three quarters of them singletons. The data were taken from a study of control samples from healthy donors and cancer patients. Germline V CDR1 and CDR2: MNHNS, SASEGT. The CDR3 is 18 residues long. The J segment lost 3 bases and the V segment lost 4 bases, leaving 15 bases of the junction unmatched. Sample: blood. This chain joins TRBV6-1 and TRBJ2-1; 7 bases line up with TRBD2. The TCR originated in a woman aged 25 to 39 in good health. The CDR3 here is CASSGNSPGPGGYNEQFF. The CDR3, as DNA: TGTGCCAGCAGTGGAAATTCTCCGGGACCGGGGGGCTACAATGAGCAGTTCTTC.